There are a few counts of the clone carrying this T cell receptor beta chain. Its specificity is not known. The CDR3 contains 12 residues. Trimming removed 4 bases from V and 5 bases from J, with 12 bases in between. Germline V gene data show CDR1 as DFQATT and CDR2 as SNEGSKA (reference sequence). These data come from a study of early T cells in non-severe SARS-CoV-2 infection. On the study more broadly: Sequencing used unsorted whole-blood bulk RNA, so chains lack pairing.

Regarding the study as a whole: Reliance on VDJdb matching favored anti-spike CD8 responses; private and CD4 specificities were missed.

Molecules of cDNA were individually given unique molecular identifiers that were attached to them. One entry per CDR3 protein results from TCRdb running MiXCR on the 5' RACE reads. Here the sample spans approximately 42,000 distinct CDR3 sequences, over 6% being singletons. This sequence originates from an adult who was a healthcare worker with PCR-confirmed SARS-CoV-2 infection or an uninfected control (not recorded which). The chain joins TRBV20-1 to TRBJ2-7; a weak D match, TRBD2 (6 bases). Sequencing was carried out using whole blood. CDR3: CSAKVTSHEQYF. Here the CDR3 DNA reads TGCAGTGCTAAAGTAACTAGCCACGAGCAGTACTTC.